The 9 T cell receptor beta chains in this list originate from one sample, sequenced in a study of shared clonotypes between healthy human individuals. Using immunoSEQ multiplex PCR, the repertoire was profiled, and TCRdb retains in-frame clones only, with some absent. This table has roughly 1 million clones, around 75% appearing once. Source material: memory CD4+ T cells sorted from blood. Subset here: CD45RA-negative fraction. These receptors all come from a man between 18 and 35 years old in good health.

To note about this clone: A much larger clone sits a single nucleotide away, making a read error possible. Other DNA sequences from this sample encode an identical CDR3 as well. The V and J genes are TRBV2 and TRBJ2-1; 9 bases align to TRBD2. The CDR3 runs 16 residues. Germline-derived CDR1 and CDR2 are SNHLY and FYNNEI. J was trimmed by 0 bases and V by 1 base; bases with no gene match: 1. The DNA for the CDR3 is TGTGCCAGCAGTGAAGAAGCGGGAGGCTCCTACAATGAGCAGTTCTTC. It yields the protein CASSEEAGGSYNEQFF.

CDR3 sequence: CASSPDRGDNSPLHF. Written as DNA, the CDR3 is TGCGCCAGCAGCCCGGACAGGGGGGACAATTCACCCCTCCACTTT. V is TRBV10-2 and J is TRBJ1-6; 10 nucleotides agree with TRBD1. Per the germline V gene, CDR1 is WSHSY and CDR2 is SAAADI. The J segment lost 7 bases and the V segment lost 6 bases, leaving 6 bases of the junction unmatched. This CDR3 has 15 amino acids.

The rearrangement links TRBV6-4 to TRBJ1-1; tentatively, D is TRBD1 (5 bases). CDR3 length: 15 amino acids. Per germline, CDR1 MRHNA and CDR2 SNTAGT. Trimming left V 6 bases short and J 4 bases short, with 18 bases between. The CDR3 sequence: CASREEIDSATEAFF. In DNA, the CDR3 is TGTGCCAGCAGGGAAGAGATTGACAGTGCCACTGAAGCTTTCTTT.

The rearrangement links TRBV7-2 to TRBJ1-5; D remains unclear. Germline-derived CDR1 and CDR2 are SGHTA and FQGNSA. V shed 2 bases and J shed 1 base, with 3 bases lying between them. The CDR3 is 13 amino acids. CDR3 sequence: CASSLTSNQPQHF. DNA for the CDR3: TGTGCCAGCAGCTTAACGAGCAATCAGCCCCAGCATTTT.

The chain is built from TRBV10-1 and TRBJ2-6, with D uncertain. Germline assignment: CDR1 WNHNN and CDR2 SYGVQD (reference sequence). V was shortened by 4 bases and J by 3 bases, with 1 base between the two germline ends. This CDR3 has 12 residues. This CDR3 is CASSGGANVLTF. The CDR3 DNA reads TGCGCCAGCAGTGGTGGGGCCAACGTCCTGACTTTC.

CDR3 residues: CASSPPFTEHGYTF. For the CDR3, the DNA is TGTGCCAGCAGTCCTCCCTTTACGGAGCATGGCTACACCTTC. The chain combines TRBV6-6 with TRBJ1-2; the D is unclear. Trimming took 5 bases from V and 6 from J, leaving 16 bases between them. CDR1 and CDR2 (germline): MNHNY, SVGAGI (reference sequence). This CDR3 contains 14 residues.

The count of this clone is one. The CDR3 is CASKPTHTQETQYF. The CDR3, as DNA: TGTGCCAGCAAACCGACCCACACTCAAGAGACCCAGTACTTC. The V call is TRBV11-2, the J call TRBJ2-5; no reliable D call. CDR3 length: 14 amino acids. The V and J ends lost 7 bases and 2 bases respectively, with 14 bases between them. Germline V gives CDR1 SGHAT, CDR2 FQNNGV. Filled out from reference TRBV11-2 and TRBJ2-5, the complete variable domain reads EAGVAQSPRYKIIEKRQSVAFWCNPISGHATLYWYQQILGQGPKLLIQFQNNGVVDDSQLPKDRFSAERLKGVDSTLKIQPAKLEDSAVYLCASKPTHTQETQYFGPGTRLLVL.

In this sample, this clone turned up once. This chain joins TRBV5-4 and TRBJ2-7; maybe TRBD1 (6 bases). This CDR3 contains 16 residues. From germline, CDR1 is SGHNT and CDR2 YYREEE (reference sequence). Trimming removed 0 bases at V and 1 base at J, with 14 bases between. The CDR3 spells CASSLDETGDSYEQYF. The DNA of the CDR3 is TGTGCCAGCAGCTTGGACGAGACAGGAGATTCCTACGAGCAGTACTTC. The full variable domain, in which reference TRBV5-4 and TRBJ2-7 provide the parts outside the CDR3, is ETGVTQSPTHLIKTRGQQVTLRCSSQSGHNTVSWYQQALGQGPQFIFQYYREEENGRGNFPPRFSGLQFPNYSSELNVNALELDDSALYLCASSLDETGDSYEQYFGPGTRLTVT.

V gene TRBV27 combines with J gene TRBJ2-3, with 8 bases fitting TRBD2. The CDR3 extends over 15 amino acids. The junction had 9 bases not matched to a gene; V was cut back by 6 bases and J by 4 bases. Germline CDR1 is MNHEY and CDR2 is SMNVEV (reference sequence). CDR3 sequence: CASSLGRREADTQYF. CDR3 DNA sequence: TGTGCCAGCAGCCTTGGTAGGCGGGAGGCAGATACGCAGTATTTT.